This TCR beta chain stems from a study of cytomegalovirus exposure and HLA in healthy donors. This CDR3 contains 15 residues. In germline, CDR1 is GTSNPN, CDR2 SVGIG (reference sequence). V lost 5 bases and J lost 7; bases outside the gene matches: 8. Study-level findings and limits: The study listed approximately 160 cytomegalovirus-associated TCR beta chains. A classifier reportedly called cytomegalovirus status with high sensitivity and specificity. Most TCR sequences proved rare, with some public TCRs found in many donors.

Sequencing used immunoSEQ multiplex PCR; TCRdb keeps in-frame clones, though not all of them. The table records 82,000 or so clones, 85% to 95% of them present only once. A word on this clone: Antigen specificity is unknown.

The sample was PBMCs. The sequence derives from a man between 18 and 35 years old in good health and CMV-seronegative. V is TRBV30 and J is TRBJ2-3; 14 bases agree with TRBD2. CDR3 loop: CAWGGLAGGIYTQYF. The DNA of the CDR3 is TGTGCCTGGGGAGGACTAGCGGGGGGCATATATACGCAGTATTTT.